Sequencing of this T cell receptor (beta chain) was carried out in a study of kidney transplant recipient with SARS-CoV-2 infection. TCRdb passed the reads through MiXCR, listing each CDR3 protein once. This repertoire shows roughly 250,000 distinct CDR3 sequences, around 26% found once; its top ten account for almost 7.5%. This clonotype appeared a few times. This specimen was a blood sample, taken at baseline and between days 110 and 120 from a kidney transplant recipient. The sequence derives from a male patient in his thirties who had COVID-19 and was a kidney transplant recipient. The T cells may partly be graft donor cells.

The CDR3 spells CASSYRTGRFDEQFF. The CDR3 nucleotides are TGTGCCAGCAGCTATCGGACAGGGCGGTTCGATGAGCAGTTCTTC. V is TRBV11-2 and J is TRBJ2-1; the match to TRBD1 covers 8 bases. The trim removed 4 bases at V and 8 bases at J, leaving 10 bases unmatched. Germline CDR1 reads SGHAT; CDR2 reads FQNNGV. The CDR3 length is 15 residues. Full variable domain (rest looked up from reference TRBV11-2 and TRBJ2-1): EAGVAQSPRYKIIEKRQSVAFWCNPISGHATLYWYQQILGQGPKLLIQFQNNGVVDDSQLPKDRFSAERLKGVDSTLKIQPAKLEDSAVYLCASSYRTGRFDEQFFGPGTRLTVL.